This TCR beta chain derives from a study of cytomegalovirus exposure and HLA in healthy donors (dated by TCRdb to the late 2010s). With regard to the full study: According to an earlier analysis of 550 to 750 of the donors, some 170 million T cells yielded 117 million unique TCR beta sequences and 276 Gb of sequence data. Roughly 300 gigabases of sequencing data and around 85 million unique TCR sequences made up an early release that covered around 640 HLA-typed donors. Among the approximately 430 genotyped donors, about 83% belonged to the genetic ancestry cluster associated with self-reported Caucasian donors. The aim of the study was to test whether cataloging public T cell receptors could identify signatures of past pathogen exposure. The study used immunosequencing to profile the T cell repertoires of approximately 650 subjects and linked those repertoires to cytomegalovirus serostatus. In addition to the first cohort of about 650 subjects, a separate validation cohort of 100 to 150 different subjects was used. To predict cytomegalovirus infection status, the study brought together high-throughput TCR immunosequencing, statistical association of individual TCRs with disease status, and machine learning. A later analysis re-examined previously published TCR beta repertoires from around 670 donors and added high-resolution HLA genotyping to investigate patterns of TCR occurrence. In the later analysis, no new phenotypic data were used to find candidate immune exposures; instead, reliance was placed on TCR beta sequences and their occurrence across donors. An earlier analysis of some 500 of the donors used high-throughput TCR beta sequencing to judge whether each TCR beta V gene segment behaved as functional or pseudogenic. Donor age, sex, ethnicity and CMV serostatus were collected together with the repertoire data. In a later genetic analysis, genome-wide SNP genotypes for about three fifths of the roughly 670 donors were used, and that subset was treated as a discovery cohort. Every discovery cohort repertoire had been produced on one sequencing platform. HLA typing included class I and class II loci at four-digit resolution. Typing coverage varied by locus: about 620-630 donors for A, B, C, DRB1 and DQB1; more than 500 for DQA1; over 600 for DPA1; around 490 for DPB1. Because of strong linkage in the cohort, a few DR-DQ haplotypes were treated as single units for association and clustering. Among around 400 genotyped donors of the cohort, an average of about 220,000 unique TCR beta nucleotide sequences was sequenced per donor, of which 15% to 20% were non-productive. What the authors observed across the whole study: An earlier analysis of 587 of the donors showed that most TCR beta V segments appeared in productive rearrangements either about 87% or about 30% of the time, which broadly matched IMGT annotations. In a later analysis, most CMV-associated TCR beta chains were found to appear HLA-restricted, with HLA associations seemingly driven largely by CMV exposure. Correlated functional status among segregating V segments might be attributable to linkage disequilibrium, but an unknown experimental factor could not be ruled out. Roughly uniform sequencing depth across donors was assumed in presence/absence analyses, although this assumption may not hold. A later analysis found that HLA-associated TCR beta chains were more clonally expanded and had lower generation probabilities than equally common non-associated chains. When HLA alleles, especially DR and DQ, strongly co-occurred, TCR associations were difficult to assign to individual alleles. In this cohort, only TCR beta chains were sequenced, and detectable features were limited by the absence of alpha or paired-chain data. The study gave a list of around 170 TCR beta chains associated with cytomegalovirus. In a later genetic analysis, a missense DCLRE1C variant was associated with V-gene and J-gene trimming of TCR beta chains, and the association was replicated in an independent cohort. Immune exposure information for the cohort was limited to CMV serostatus. The classifier was reported to diagnose cytomegalovirus status with high specificity and sensitivity in both the original and validation cohorts. While some public TCRs were present in many individuals, most TCR sequences turned up only very rarely across donors. The earlier analysis of approximately 590 of the donors excluded some 15 rarely observed V segments, including chromosome 9 orphons, because counts were too low. A later analysis found that TCR association rates varied across HLA loci, with DRB1 alleles showing the most associated TCRs and HLA-C alleles the fewest. HLA typing was unavailable for some donors at each locus, so association tests used only the typed subset. In vitro tests confirmed that a few of the cytomegalovirus-associated TCR beta chains recognize cytomegalovirus antigens. At a false discovery rate of 0.05, a later analysis linked around 17,000 TCR beta sequences to specific HLA alleles. Several of the top co-occurrence clusters appeared to be linked to parvovirus B19, influenza, CMV and Epstein-Barr virus, according to a later analysis. A further reported finding was that TCR beta sequences accurately predicted the HLA-A and HLA-B alleles for most subjects in the first cohort. The authors suggested that the approach could potentially be extended to other disease states and immunological phenotypes. Because the 87-base-pair reads could not distinguish some IMGT-functional V segments, including TRBV6-2 and TRBV6-3, those segments were excluded. A cluster of highly shared sequence variants was judged likely to represent a technical artifact of the sequencing pipeline. A later genetic analysis reported fewer N-insertions in productive TCRs among donors in an Asian-associated ancestry cluster than the roughly 700-donor mean.

Trimming at the junction amounts to 2 bases on V and 3 bases on J, and the germline ends lie 18 bases apart. From the cysteine through the phenylalanine, the CDR3 covers 16 amino acids. Just the 48-base CDR3 DNA is kept, in frame starting at base 1. CDR1 and CDR2 are drawn from the germline V gene: SGHTS, YDEGEE. Library method: the immunoSEQ multiplex PCR assay. For the multiplex PCR, a mixture combining 60 forward primers for TCR Vbeta segments and 13 reverse primers for TCR Jbeta segments was used. Amplification of the CDR3 region of rearranged TCR beta genes was performed with a multiplex PCR assay on genomic DNA. The Illumina HiSeq System was used to sequence the amplified TCR beta libraries as 87-base-pair reads. Under the source paper's analysis protocol: A later analysis tallied 70 million to 100 million unique TCR beta chains across the 700 or so repertoires, and some 10 million of those chains were shared by two or more donors. Raw reads were error-corrected and collapsed into unique sequences with a nearest-neighbor algorithm that merged closely related sequences to remove PCR and sequencing errors. V, D and J gene segments were assigned by aligning CDR3 sequences to IMGT reference sequences. For a sequence to be retained, a match of at least six nucleotides to both a V gene segment and a J gene segment was required. A rearrangement counted as productive if the CDR3 had no stop codons and remained in frame with V and J, and every other rearrangement counted as non-productive. Following IMGT convention, CDR3 was defined as the stretch from the second conserved V-encoded cysteine to the conserved J-encoded phenylalanine. In an earlier analysis of some 550 of the donors, sequences lacking an unambiguous match to a single V gene segment were excluded. An earlier analysis of a few hundred of the donors called V segments functional above 56.7% productive rearrangements and segregating when the between-donor standard deviation exceeded 5%. A statistical classification framework was developed to diagnose cytomegalovirus status using the catalog of TCR beta chain sequences. In a later analysis, V and J genes were assigned by comparing TCR nucleotide sequences against IMGT/GENE-DB human TR gene sequences. In a later analysis, CDR3 sequences and most-parsimonious VDJ recombination scenarios were assigned using the TCRdist pipeline. In a later analysis, each TCR beta chain was defined by its CDR3 amino acid sequence together with its V-gene family, and reads without a unique V-gene family were excluded. To address suspected cross-contamination and a sequencing artifact, a later analysis removed over 500 highly shared, low-generation-probability nucleotide sequences. For each public chain, a later analysis derived a clonal expansion index from normalized ranks of inferred template counts within each repertoire. A later analysis computed generation probabilities with a VDJ recombination model fitted to out-of-frame rearrangements, and checked the results against IGoR. A later analysis scored TCR-TCR, TCR-HLA and TCR-CMV co-occurrence with hypergeometric tests, applying a repertoire-size bias correction to TCR pairs. In a later analysis, false discovery rates were estimated by permuting HLA or CMV assignments 20 times. In a later analysis, co-occurring TCRs were grouped using DBSCAN, with TCRdist sequence similarity added in when clustering inside HLA-allele-positive subsets. Repertoires with fewer than 30,000 or more than 120,000 public chains, plus five repertoires with anomalous nucleotide sharing, were excluded from co-occurrence clustering. TCRdb took this table from immuneACCESS and kept in-frame rearrangements with V and J called. Such tables lack part of the clones; where checked against another copy, unresolved V genes explain under half of the gap, and the rest is unexplained. D and trimming were read from the DNA, whereas the V and J calls and clone size are those reported in that table. The sample has under 150,000 clones on record, about 79% of them singletons. About 2.5% of the sample is held by the ten biggest clonotypes.

The cohort consisted of approximately 690 healthy bone marrow donors. Cohort members were all nominally healthy when sampled, although unrecorded immune exposures were likely present. The donor was CMV seronegative and was included in the group of a few hundred seronegative cohort members. A peripheral blood sample was provided by each donor, and peripheral blood mononuclear cells were used for TCR beta sequencing. Genomic DNA was extracted from the blood cell samples with the Qiagen DNeasy Blood Extraction Kit. Turning to this clone: Its binding antigen is unknown. Base qualities are missing; no much larger clone stands one base away.

The material sequenced was PBMCs. The chain was built from TRBV5-8 and TRBJ2-7, with a weak D call of TRBD1 (7 bases match). This clonotype was obtained from a man aged 50-59 years in good health and CMV-seronegative. The nucleotides read TGTGCCAGCAGCTTCTTCAGGGGGGCTAATGTCTACGAGCAGTACTTC. Its protein product is CASSFFRGANVYEQYF.